This T cell receptor (beta chain) was captured in a study of shared clonotypes between healthy human individuals. In the study overall: The people who gave samples were a couple of women and three men aged 18 to 49.

The protocol was immunoSEQ multiplex PCR, while the TCRdb copy is restricted to in-frame clones and leaves out a portion. The sample consists of about 470,000 clones, roughly 83% of them appearing once. CDR1 and CDR2 from the germline V gene are SGHTA and FQGNSA. V was clipped by 5 bases and J by 0 bases; unmatched bases: 4. The CDR3 has 15 residues. The V call is TRBV7-2, the J call TRBJ2-3; 8 nucleotides line up with TRBD2. This TCR derives from a middle-aged woman in good health. Some clones in this sample may be carry-over from other donors' samples. Source material: PBMCs. CDR3 sequence: CASSLGGVSTDTQYF. The CDR3, as DNA: TGTGCCAGCAGCCTCGGGGGGGTAAGCACAGATACGCAGTATTTT.